This TCR beta chain was recovered during a study of blood T cell repertoires in COVID-19. Across the whole study: Specimens from acute and convalescent COVID-19 originated in the United States, Italy and Spain. T cells, B-cell-depleted T cells, or PBMCs provided the cDNA or gDNA that served as material.

TCRdb's copy holds only in-frame clones and misses some; the assay was immunoSEQ multiplex PCR. Among 190,000 or so clones listed, approximately 79% were seen once. The length of the CDR3 is 15 residues. Trimming cost V 8 bases and J 3 bases; bases outside gene matches: 9. CDR1 and CDR2 from the germline V gene are SNHLY and FYNNEI. This clonotype was sampled from a man aged 45-65 years who had recovered from COVID-19. V is TRBV2 and J is TRBJ2-7; 11 bases match TRBD1. Sequences were obtained from peripheral blood. Written as DNA, the CDR3 is TGTGCCAGCGTACCCGGGACAGGGGGAAACTACGAGCAGTACTTC. Residues: CASVPGTGGNYEQYF. The full variable domain, rest sourced from reference TRBV2 and TRBJ2-7, is EPEVTQTPSHQVTQMGQEVILRCVPISNHLYFYWYRQILGQKVEFLVSFYNNEISEKSEIFDDQFSVERPDGSNFTLKIRSTKLEDSAMYFCASVPGTGGNYEQYFGPGTRLTVT.